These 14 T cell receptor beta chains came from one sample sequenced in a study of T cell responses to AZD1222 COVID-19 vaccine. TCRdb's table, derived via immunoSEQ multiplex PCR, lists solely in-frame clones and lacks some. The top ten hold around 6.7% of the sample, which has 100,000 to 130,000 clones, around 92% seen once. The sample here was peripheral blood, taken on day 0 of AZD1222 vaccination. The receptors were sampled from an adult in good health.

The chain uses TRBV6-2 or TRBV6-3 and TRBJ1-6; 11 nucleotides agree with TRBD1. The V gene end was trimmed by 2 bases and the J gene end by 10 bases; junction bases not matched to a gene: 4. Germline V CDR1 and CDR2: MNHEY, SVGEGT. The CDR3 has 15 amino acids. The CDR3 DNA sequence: TGTGCCAGCAGTTACACGGACAGGGGGCACTCACCCCTCCACTTT. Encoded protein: CASSYTDRGHSPLHF.

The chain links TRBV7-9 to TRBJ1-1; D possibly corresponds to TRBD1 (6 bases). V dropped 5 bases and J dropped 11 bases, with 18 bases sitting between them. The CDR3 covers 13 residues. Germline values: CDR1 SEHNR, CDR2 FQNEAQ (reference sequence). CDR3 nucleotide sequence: TGTGCCAGCAGCCCAGACAGGATGGGAACGGCTTTCTTT. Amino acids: CASSPDRMGTAFF.

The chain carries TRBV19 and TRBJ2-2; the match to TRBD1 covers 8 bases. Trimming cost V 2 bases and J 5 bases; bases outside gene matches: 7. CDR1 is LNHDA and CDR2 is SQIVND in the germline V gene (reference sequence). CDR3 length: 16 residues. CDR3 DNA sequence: TGTGCCAGTAGTATACGGGCAGGGGGCAGTACCGGGGAGCTGTTTTTT. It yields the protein CASSIRAGGSTGELFF.

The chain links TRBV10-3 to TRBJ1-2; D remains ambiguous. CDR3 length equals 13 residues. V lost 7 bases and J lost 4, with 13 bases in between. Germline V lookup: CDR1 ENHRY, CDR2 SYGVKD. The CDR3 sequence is CAITDTRIYGYTF. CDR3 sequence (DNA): TGTGCCATCACCGACACACGGATCTATGGCTACACCTTC.

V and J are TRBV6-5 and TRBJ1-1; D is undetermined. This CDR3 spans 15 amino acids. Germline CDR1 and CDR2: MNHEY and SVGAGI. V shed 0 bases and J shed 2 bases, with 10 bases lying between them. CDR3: CASSYSSHPNTEAFF. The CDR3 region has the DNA TGTGCCAGCAGTTACTCGAGTCACCCCAACACTGAAGCTTTCTTT.

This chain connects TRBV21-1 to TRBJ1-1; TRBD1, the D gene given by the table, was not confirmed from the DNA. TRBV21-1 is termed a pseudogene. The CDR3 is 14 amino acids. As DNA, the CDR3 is TGTGCCAGCAGCACGGTCAGGGTTCACACTGAAGCTTTCTTT. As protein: CASSTVRVHTEAFF.

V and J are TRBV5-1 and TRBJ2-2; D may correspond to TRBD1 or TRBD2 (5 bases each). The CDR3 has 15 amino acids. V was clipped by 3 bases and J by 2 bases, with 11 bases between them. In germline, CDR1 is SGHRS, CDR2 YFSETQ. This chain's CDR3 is CASSSPGRNTGELFF. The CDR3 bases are TGCGCCAGCAGCTCCCCGGGGCGAAACACCGGGGAGCTGTTTTTT. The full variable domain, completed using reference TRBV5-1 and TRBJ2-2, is KAGVTQTPRYLIKTRGQQVTLSCSPISGHRSVSWYQQTPGQGLQFLFEYFSETQRNKGNFPGRFSGRQFSNSRSEMNVSTLELGDSALYLCASSSPGRNTGELFFGEGSRLTVL.

Here the CDR3 reads CASSTIVGGASPLHF. CDR3 DNA: TGTGCCAGCAGTACTATCGTGGGGGGCGCGTCACCCCTCCACTTT. The J gene is TRBJ1-6, the V gene TRBV11-2; tentative D call: TRBD1 (6 bases). Germline CDR1 is SGHAT and CDR2 is FQNNGV. Trimming stripped 6 bases from V and 10 bases from J, with 19 bases between. The CDR3 sequence is 15 residues long.

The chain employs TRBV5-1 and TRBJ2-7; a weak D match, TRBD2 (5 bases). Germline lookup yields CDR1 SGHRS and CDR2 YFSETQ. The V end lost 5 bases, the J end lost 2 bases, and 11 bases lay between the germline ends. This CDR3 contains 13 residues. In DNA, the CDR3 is TGCGCCAGCAGGGTCTCGGGAACCTACGAGCAGTACTTC. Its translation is CASRVSGTYEQYF.

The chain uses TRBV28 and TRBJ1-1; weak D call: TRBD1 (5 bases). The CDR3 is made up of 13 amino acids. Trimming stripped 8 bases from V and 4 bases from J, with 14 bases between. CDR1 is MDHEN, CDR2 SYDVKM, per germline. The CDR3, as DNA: TGTGCCAGCCCCCCGGCAGGGAGCACTGAAGCTTTCTTT. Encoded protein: CASPPAGSTEAFF. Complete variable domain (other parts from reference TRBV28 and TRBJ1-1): DVKVTQSSRYLVKRTGEKVFLECVQDMDHENMFWYRQDPGLGLRLIYFSYDVKMKEKGDIPEGYSVSREKKERFSLILESASTNQTSMYLCASPPAGSTEAFFGQGTRLTVV.

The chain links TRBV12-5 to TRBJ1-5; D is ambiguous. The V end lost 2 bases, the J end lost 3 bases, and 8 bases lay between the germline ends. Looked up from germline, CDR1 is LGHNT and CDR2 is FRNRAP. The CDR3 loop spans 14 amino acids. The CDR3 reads CASGLSRVNQPQHF. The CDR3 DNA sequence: TGTGCTAGTGGTTTGTCAAGGGTCAATCAGCCCCAGCATTTT.

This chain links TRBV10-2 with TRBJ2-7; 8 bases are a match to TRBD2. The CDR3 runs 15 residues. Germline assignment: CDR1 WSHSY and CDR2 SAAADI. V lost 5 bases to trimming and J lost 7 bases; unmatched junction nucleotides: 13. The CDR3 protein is CASSLQERGSWEQYF. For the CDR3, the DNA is TGCGCCAGCAGTCTCCAGGAGCGGGGGTCGTGGGAGCAGTACTTC.

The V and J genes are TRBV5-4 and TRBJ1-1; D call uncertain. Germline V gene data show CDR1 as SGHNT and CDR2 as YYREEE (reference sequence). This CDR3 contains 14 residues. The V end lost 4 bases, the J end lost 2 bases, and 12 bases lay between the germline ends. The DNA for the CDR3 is TGTGCCAGCAGCGAGGGCACAGTCAACACTGAAGCTTTCTTT. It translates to CASSEGTVNTEAFF.

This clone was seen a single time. CDR3 residues: CPDLNRTDTQYF. As DNA, the CDR3 is TGTCCAGACCTAAACCGCACAGATACGCAGTATTTT. This chain links TRBV3-1 (or the pseudogene TRBV3-2) with TRBJ2-3; D is uncertain. The CDR3 length is 12 residues. From germline, CDR1 is LGHDT and CDR2 YNNKEL (reference sequence).